This entry features one T cell receptor beta chain sequence. The data originate from a study of chronic HIV infection and antiretroviral therapy. Via MiXCR, TCRdb re-called the 5' RACE reads, giving one row per CDR3 protein. The table shows 25,000 to 35,000 distinct CDR3 sequences, with around 8.6% occurring only once. Trimming pared 0 bases from V and 5 bases from J, leaving 5 bases between. Germline V gene data show CDR1 as MNHEY and CDR2 as SVGAGI. The CDR3 sequence is 13 residues long. The clonotype originates from an adult who had HIV and had not received antiretroviral therapy, or was an uninfected healthy control (not recorded which). The chain has TRBV6-5 and TRBJ1-5; D uncertain. The specimen sequenced was peripheral blood. CDR3 sequence (DNA): TGTGCCAGCAGTTACTCGCCCGATCAGCCCCAGCATTTT. Protein product: CASSYSPDQPQHF.